What follows describes a single TCR beta chain. The antigen remains unidentified. The method was immunoSEQ multiplex PCR; TCRdb's version includes in-frame clones alone and lacks a portion of them. Found here are under 9,500 clones, approximately 77% of them singletons; the top ten hold around 36%. V lost 6 bases to trimming and J lost 2 bases, with 14 bases between them. CDR3 length: 15 residues. The sample originates from a study of cytotoxic CD8 clonotypes in ibrutinib-treated CLL. Study details: Among patients, 24 responded partially and 2 completely; around 14 then stayed remitted and approximately twelve progressed after median about 74 months. Following a median approximately eleven months of treatment, with a range of 6 to 36, response samples were taken.

Overall study results and limits: Age-matched healthy donor levels were exceeded by baseline clonality, which tracked circulating CD8+ T-cell counts. The times at which samples were taken varied between sustained-remission and progressing patients.

The TCR comes from a human donor with chronic lymphocytic leukemia. The specimen was PBMCs, collected before ibrutinib treatment. The chain joins TRBV6-7 to TRBJ1-3; D may be TRBD1 (5 bases). TRBV6-7 is designated an ORF whose function remains uncertain. The CDR3 DNA follows: TGTGCCAGCAGCCCTACCGGGACCACTGGAAACACCATATATTTT. Translated: CASSPTGTTGNTIYF.